The source of this TCR beta chain is a study of blood T cell repertoires in COVID-19. Study overall: Specimens from acute and convalescent COVID-19 originated in the United States, Italy and Spain. In each case, the material was cDNA or gDNA derived from T cells, B-cell-depleted T cells, or PBMCs.

This clone showed up just a few times. The germline CDR1 and CDR2 sequences are SGHTA and FQGTGA. V shed 4 bases and J 4 bases; nucleotides not matched to a gene: 8. The CDR3 consists of 15 residues. Under the authors' procedure: Nucleated cell counts were estimated from reference gene primer amplification. The method was immunoSEQ multiplex PCR; TCRdb's version includes in-frame clones alone and lacks a portion of them. V and J calls plus clone size are reproduced from that table; the DNA served to infer D and trimming. This repertoire shows roughly 330,000 clones, approximately 87% found once; its top ten account for about 5.2%.

The clonotype was recovered from a woman in her twenties or thirties who had recovered from COVID-19. The J gene is TRBJ1-2, the V gene TRBV7-3; TRBD1 matches at 8 bases. Source material: PBMCs or T cells enriched from blood (not recorded which). The CDR3 loop reads CASSSSGTGPYGYTF. The CDR3, as DNA: TGTGCCAGCAGCTCATCCGGGACAGGACCCTATGGCTACACCTTC.